This T cell receptor (beta chain) came from a study of vaccination effects on CD4 cells after COVID-19. The data were produced by immunoSEQ multiplex PCR, yet TCRdb's version contains in-frame clones alone and is incomplete. The sample has 20,000 to 25,000 clones, roughly two thirds seen once; the top ten hold 7.5% to 8.5%. After removal of 1 base from V and 5 bases from J, the junction contained 6 bases not matched to a gene. The length of the CDR3 is 16 residues. The germline V gene encodes CDR1 SGHTA and CDR2 FQGNSA. Points on this clone: Antigen specificity is unknown.

Viral peptide pool expansion of antigen-specific CD4+ T cells preceded sequencing in the ViraFEST assay. Culture proceeded for 10 days, and CD4+ T cells were then isolated. The cohort was immunized with two doses of either the BNT162b2 or mRNA-1273 vaccine. The receptor's source is a human donor who received a COVID-19 vaccine. Sequences were derived from CD4+ T cells from PBMCs cultured with SARS-CoV-2 spike peptides, sampled after COVID-19 vaccination. The genes are TRBV7-2 and TRBJ2-5; TRBD2 agrees at 11 bases. The CDR3 DNA follows: TGTGCCAGCAGCTTAGTTAGGGCTAGCGGGGGGGAGACCCAGTACTTC. Amino acid sequence: CASSLVRASGGETQYF.